Listed below are T cell receptor beta chains from one sample, sequenced in a study of T cell repertoires in cytomegalovirus infection. MiXCR, run by TCRdb on the reads, gives a single entry per CDR3 protein. The sample yields tens of thousands of distinct CDR3 sequences, about 30% seen once. No antigen has been assigned to these receptors. The source material was PBMCs, sequenced either directly or after in vitro stimulation (not recorded which). The source of these receptors is a human donor in good health (CMV status not recorded). Some clones in this sample may be carry-over from other donors' samples. The CDR3 runs from the conserved cysteine through the conserved F or W. D genes are given only for firm matches. The listing skips clone size in some rows; elsewhere it reads once, few, many or a size class.

CASSPAVGYTF TGTGCCAGTAGTCCGGCGGTTGGCTACACCTTC TRBV19 . TRBJ1-2 . 11
CASRAGTGGDQPQHF TGTGCCAGCAGGGCCGGGACAGGGGGCGACCAGCCCCAGCATTTT TRBV6-5 many TRBJ1-5 TRBD1 15
CASLPALGQGQSEQYF TGTGCCAGCCTCCCCGCGCTAGGACAGGGGCAGAGCGAGCAGTACTTC TRBV18 . TRBJ2-7 TRBD1 16
CASRSLLGNNQPQHF TGTGCCAGCAGAAGTCTCCTGGGGAACAATCAGCCCCAGCATTTT TRBV6-1 medium-sized TRBJ1-5 . 15
CASSQDQVAGGYNEQFF TGTGCCAGCAGCCAAGATCAAGTAGCGGGAGGATACAATGAGCAGTTCTTC TRBV3-1 . TRBJ2-1 TRBD2 17
CASSLARNQETQYF TGTGCCAGCAGCTTGGCCCGGAACCAAGAGACCCAGTACTTC TRBV5-4 . TRBJ2-5 . 14
CASTPPQGTEAFF TGTGCCAGCACCCCCCCCCAGGGTACTGAAGCTTTCTTT TRBV7-9 many TRBJ1-1 . 13
CSVEGVEGAEGYTF TGCAGCGTTGAAGGGGTGGAGGGGGCGGAGGGCTACACCTTC TRBV29-1 . TRBJ1-2 TRBD1 14
CSVELATDTQYF TGCAGCGTTGAATTAGCGACAGATACGCAGTATTTT TRBV29-1 many TRBJ2-3 . 12
CASNLDRWETQYF TGTGCCAGCAATCTGGACAGGTGGGAGACCCAGTACTTC TRBV7-9 few TRBJ2-5 TRBD1 13
CASSPTGGPTDTQYF TGTGCCAGCAGCCCAACCGGGGGCCCCACAGATACGCAGTATTTT TRBV7-6 many TRBJ2-3 . 15
CASQQTANTEAFF TGCGCCAGCCAACAAACGGCCAACACTGAAGCTTTCTTT TRBV5-1 few TRBJ1-1 . 13
CASSLTGQGLSTDTQYF TGTGCCAGCAGTTTAACCGGACAGGGCCTTAGCACAGATACGCAGTATTTT TRBV28 . TRBJ2-3 TRBD1 17
CASSLGGTYNEQFF TGTGCCAGCAGTTTAGGGGGCACCTACAATGAGCAGTTCTTC TRBV28 . TRBJ2-1 . 14
CATSRPGLATNEQFF TGTGCCACCAGTCGGCCGGGACTAGCTACGAATGAGCAGTTCTTC TRBV24-1 . TRBJ2-1 TRBD2 15
CASSTTGVGYTF TGTGCCAGTAGTACGACAGGGGTTGGCTACACCTTC TRBV19 . TRBJ1-2 TRBD1 12
CASSGSEQYF TGTGCCAGCAGCGGGAGCGAGCAGTACTTC TRBV7-9 . TRBJ2-7 . 10
CASSRDRVGYEQYF TGTGCCAGTAGTAGAGACAGGGTTGGCTACGAGCAGTACTTC TRBV19 once TRBJ2-7 TRBD1 14
CASSVDSYGYTF TGTGCCAGCAGCGTCGACAGCTATGGCTACACCTTC TRBV7-2 many TRBJ1-2 . 12
CASSLGTNEQFF TGTGCCAGCAGCCTAGGGACTAATGAGCAGTTCTTC TRBV5-4 . TRBJ2-1 . 12
CASSSGQNYGYTF TGTGCCAGCAGCTCGGGACAGAACTATGGCTACACCTTC TRBV7-2 many TRBJ1-2 TRBD1 13
CASRVTNFHQPQHF TGTGCCAGCAGAGTAACGAATTTCCATCAGCCCCAGCATTTT TRBV6-1 many TRBJ1-5 . 14
CASSLPPLEQFF TGTGCCAGCAGTTTACCGCCCTTAGAGCAGTTCTTC TRBV28 . TRBJ2-1 . 12
CASPISGTSGGRAYNEQFF TGTGCCAGCCCAATCTCCGGGACTAGCGGGGGGAGAGCCTACAATGAGCAGTTCTTC TRBV12-3/TRBV12-4 . TRBJ2-1 TRBD2 19
CASSFGGPNQPQHF TGTGCCAGCAGTTTTGGGGGTCCTAATCAGCCCCAGCATTTT TRBV28 . TRBJ1-5 . 14
CSAKRGQRQETQYF TGCAGTGCCAAGAGGGGGCAAAGGCAAGAGACCCAGTACTTC TRBV20-1 . TRBJ2-5 TRBD1 14
CAIRSTSVAYEQYF TGTGCCATCAGGTCGACTAGCGTTGCCTACGAGCAGTACTTC TRBV10-3 . TRBJ2-7 TRBD2 14
CASSYAVNNEQFF TGTGCCAGCAGTTACGCAGTTAACAATGAGCAGTTCTTC TRBV6-8 once TRBJ2-1 . 13
CSARSGQGASEQYF TGCAGTGCTAGATCGGGACAGGGGGCCTCCGAGCAGTACTTC TRBV20-1 . TRBJ2-7 TRBD1 14
CASSRQGNYNEQFF TGTGCCAGTAGTAGACAGGGAAATTACAATGAGCAGTTCTTC TRBV19 few TRBJ2-1 TRBD1 14
CASSLSPGLAGYEQYF TGTGCCAGCAGCTTGTCCCCCGGACTAGCGGGCTACGAGCAGTACTTC TRBV5-5 . TRBJ2-7 TRBD2 16
CASSRTTGTENIQYF TGTGCCAGTAGTAGGACGACAGGAACCGAAAACATTCAGTACTTC TRBV19 few TRBJ2-4 . 15
CASLSSGGAQETQYF TGTGCCAGCCTCTCTAGCGGGGGGGCCCAAGAGACCCAGTACTTC TRBV28 few TRBJ2-5 TRBD2 15
CASSQGEIGGGNQPQHF TGCGCCAGCAGTCAAGGGGAAATTGGCGGCGGCAATCAGCCCCAGCATTTT TRBV23-1 . TRBJ1-5 . 17
CASSQVGVSNQPQHF TGCGCCAGCAGCCAAGTGGGAGTCAGTAATCAGCCCCAGCATTTT TRBV4-1 few TRBJ1-5 . 15
CASSSLAITDTQYF TGTGCCAGCAGCTCACTTGCTATCACAGATACGCAGTATTTT TRBV7-6 . TRBJ2-3 . 14
CSAIGAGEQETQYF TGCAGTGCTATCGGCGCGGGCGAACAAGAGACCCAGTACTTC TRBV20-1 . TRBJ2-5 . 14
CATSRDRRGETQYF TGTGCCACCAGCAGAGATAGAAGGGGAGAGACCCAGTACTTC TRBV15 . TRBJ2-5 . 14
CASSDQAGASYNEQFF TGTGCCAGCAGCGACCAAGCGGGAGCGTCCTACAATGAGCAGTTCTTC TRBV7-2 many TRBJ2-1 TRBD2 16
CASRGGAAPVPLHF TGTGCCAGCAGGGGGGGTGCAGCCCCGGTCCCCCTCCACTTT TRBV2 . TRBJ1-6 . 14
CASMFPGQGAAHRGEAFF TGTGCCAGCATGTTTCCCGGACAGGGGGCCGCGCATAGGGGTGAAGCTTTCTTT TRBV6-1 . TRBJ1-1 TRBD1 18